Below, 3 T cell receptor beta chains from the same sample are listed, as sequenced in a study of blood T cell repertoires in COVID-19. The table came from immunoSEQ multiplex PCR; TCRdb's copy has only in-frame clones and leaves some out. Among about 50,000 clones listed, more than 75% were seen once. Material: peripheral blood. These receptors were obtained from a woman aged 55-69 years with acute or convalescent COVID-19.

The chain carries TRBV13 and TRBJ1-4, with 11 positions matching TRBD1. The CDR3 contains 15 residues. CDR1 and CDR2 from the germline V gene are PRHDT and FYEKMQ (reference sequence). V lost 5 bases, J lost 8 bases, and 7 bases stayed unmatched. The CDR3 is CASSHLGTGGEKLFF. As DNA, the CDR3 is TGTGCCAGCAGCCACCTCGGGACAGGGGGAGAAAAACTGTTTTTT.

This clone was observed a single time. The chain employs TRBV9 and TRBJ2-2; TRBD1 matches at 7 bases. The CDR3 runs 18 residues. Germline assignment: CDR1 SGDLS and CDR2 YYNGEE. V lost 3 bases and J lost 4; bases outside the gene matches: 15. In nucleotides, the CDR3 is TGTGCCAGCAGCGCCCGACAGGGACCTGAGATTTTCACCGGGGAGCTGTTTTTT. Protein product: CASSARQGPEIFTGELFF.

The chain links TRBV6-5 to TRBJ2-5; 14 nucleotides align to TRBD2. The CDR3 has 15 amino acids. Trimming removed 8 bases from V and 6 bases from J; junction bases left unmatched: 8. Looked up from germline, CDR1 is MNHEY and CDR2 is SVGAGI. Here the CDR3 DNA reads TGTGCCAGCGGGCCGGGACTAGCGGGAGCGCAGACCCAGTACTTC. Amino acids: CASGPGLAGAQTQYF.